This T cell receptor (beta chain) was found in a study of T cells in Graves' hyperthyroidism and ophthalmopathy. Study background: Blood was drawn when the patient was first diagnosed and still untreated. Study outcomes and limitations: Most expanded thyroid clonotypes above 0.001 also appeared in blood. For ophthalmopathy, model prediction preceded onset by a median approximately 6 months.

With respect to this clonotype: The antigen remains unidentified.

The V segment lost 3 bases and the J segment 2 bases; nucleotides outside the gene matches: 5. The CDR3 contains 16 residues. Germline lookup yields CDR1 SGDLS and CDR2 YYNGEE. Researchers took RNA transcripts and amplified the TCR beta CDR3 regions from them. In the first-round RT-PCR of the TCR CDR3, the HTBI primer set was used. TCRdb passed the multiplex PCR reads through MiXCR, listing each CDR3 protein once. The repertoire holds 500,000 to 800,000 distinct CDR3 sequences, with around 13% as singletons. Material for sequencing was blood. This clonotype originated in a woman between 45 and 60 years old with Graves' ophthalmopathy. The rearrangement uses TRBV9 and TRBJ2-3; 11 bases fit TRBD2. In DNA, the CDR3 is TGTGCCAGCAGCGGTAGACTAGCGGGACCCACAGATACGCAGTATTTT. Its protein is CASSGRLAGPTDTQYF.